This TCR beta chain was sequenced during a study of T cells in Graves' hyperthyroidism and ophthalmopathy. Study-wide results and caveats: Researchers found most expanded thyroid clonotypes above 0.001 in blood as well.

Many counts were recorded for this clonotype. Its antigen is undetermined. CDR1 and CDR2 from the germline V gene are SGHTA and FQGNSA. CDR3 length: 15 residues. V trimming: 3 bases; J trimming: 2 bases; junction bases outside the gene matches: 3. Each patient was aged 18 to 65 and had newly diagnosed hyperthyroidism of under 2 months' duration. The source material, RNA transcripts, was used to amplify TCR beta CDR3 regions. Carried out on the TCR CDR3, a first-round RT-PCR used the HTBI primer set. TCRdb used MiXCR to reprocess the multiplex PCR reads, holding one entry per CDR3 protein. The sample has some 690,000 distinct CDR3 sequences, roughly 17% seen once.

The source is a man aged 45 to 65 with Graves' hyperthyroidism. Sequencing was performed on blood. This chain links TRBV7-2 with TRBJ1-2; 10 bases agree with TRBD1. For the CDR3, the DNA is TGTGCCAGCAGCTTCGGGACAGGGGTGAACTATGGCTACACCTTC. Translated: CASSFGTGVNYGYTF. Using reference TRBV7-2 and TRBJ1-2 for the parts outside the CDR3, the full variable domain is GAGVSQSPSNKVTEKGKDVELRCDPISGHTALYWYRQSLGQGLEFLIYFQGNSAPDKSGLPSDRFSAERTGGSVSTLTIQRTQQEDSAVYLCASSFGTGVNYGYTFGSGTRLTVV.